A selection of T cell receptor beta chains follows, all from one sample in a study of blood T cells in healthy people across ages. TCRdb re-called the 5' RACE reads with MiXCR, one entry per CDR3 protein. The table has around 580,000 distinct CDR3 sequences, around 48% seen once; the top ten hold about 22%. The source material was blood. The receptors were sampled from a man older than 75 in good health. The CDR3 runs from the conserved cysteine through the conserved F or W. A D gene is named only where the DNA matches it firmly. Rows may omit the clone size; those that give it use once, few, many or a size class.

len	abundance	d_gene	v_gene	j_gene	CDR3nt	CDR3aa
13	.	.	TRBV7-2	TRBJ2-7	TGTGCCAGCAGAAAGACGACCTCCTACGAGCAGTACTTC	CASRKTTSYEQYF
17	few	TRBD2	TRBV7-9	TRBJ2-1	TGTGCCAGCAGCTTAGGCGGGACTAGCGGGGGGTACAATGAGCAGTTCTTC	CASSLGGTSGGYNEQFF
13	few	.	TRBV2	TRBJ2-5	TGTGCCAGCAGTGAAGGACATTTTGGGACCCAGTACTTC	CASSEGHFGTQYF
18	.	.	TRBV9	TRBJ2-1	TGTGCCAGCAGCGCGGTGAGGGGGGGGAGGGCATCCTACAATGAGCAGTTCTTC	CASSAVRGGRASYNEQFF
15	.	TRBD2	TRBV7-2	TRBJ2-7	TGTGCCAGCAGCGACTCCTCGGGGGGGGCTTACGAGCAGTACTTC	CASSDSSGGAYEQYF
18	few	TRBD2	TRBV4-1	TRBJ2-5	TGCGCCAGCAGCCAAGTTGGCGTTGGACTAGTCACGAGAGAGACCCAGTACTTC	CASSQVGVGLVTRETQYF
16	.	.	TRBV28	TRBJ1-4	TGTGCCAGCAGTTTTGATTTCGAGCCAACTAATGAAAAACTGTTTTTT	CASSFDFEPTNEKLFF
14	.	.	TRBV7-2	TRBJ2-3	TGTGCCAGCAGCTTTTTGGCCAGCACAGATACGCAGTATTTT	CASSFLASTDTQYF
13	many	.	TRBV6-5	TRBJ2-5	TGTGCCAGCAGTGACTCTCCACCAGAGACCCAGTACTTC	CASSDSPPETQYF
12	many	.	TRBV29-1	TRBJ2-5	TGCAGCGTTGAGCGGGGCACAAAGACCCAGTACTTC	CSVERGTKTQYF
15	.	TRBD1	TRBV10-3	TRBJ2-3	TGTGCCATCAGGGGGGACAGGGGGCGGACAGATACGCAGTATTTT	CAIRGDRGRTDTQYF
18	few	TRBD2	TRBV29-1	TRBJ2-1	TGCAGCGTTGAAGAGCGGGAGACAACCCGGGAGCATTTCAATGAGCAGTTCTTC	CSVEERETTREHFNEQFF